The 16 T cell receptor beta chains listed next were all sequenced from one sample in a study of response to subunit inactivated influenza vaccine. MiXCR, applied by TCRdb to the RT-PCR reads, yields one record per CDR3 protein. Of roughly 550,000 distinct CDR3 sequences in the sample, under 30% were seen once. These same records also appear under a second study, on T cells expressing NK-cell markers. As reported in that work: The authors generated TCR beta cDNA through 5'RACE template switching with UMIs.

The specimen comprised CD4+ T cells sorted from PBMCs, sampled about 13 days after vaccination. Receptor source: a man aged 50-60 years who received an inactivated influenza vaccine.

The J gene is TRBJ2-7, the V gene TRBV7-9; D is uncertain. V was pared by 1 base and J by 3 bases, with 13 bases between. This CDR3 is 15 amino acids long. Per the germline V gene, CDR1 is SEHNR and CDR2 is FQNEAQ (reference sequence). CDR3 nucleotides: TGTGCCAGCAGCTTAGACGGCAGGATCATCTACGAGCAGTACTTC. This sequence encodes CASSLDGRIIYEQYF.

The chain carries TRBV20-1 and TRBJ2-1, with TRBD2 matching 12 bases. Per the germline V gene, CDR1 is DFQATT and CDR2 is SNEGSKA (reference sequence). J gave up 9 bases and V 1 base, and 7 bases lay outside the gene matches. The CDR3 covers 15 residues. CDR3 coding DNA: TGCAGTGCTAGAGGGACTAGCGGGACCCTAGGTGAGCAGTTCTTC. This encodes CSARGTSGTLGEQFF.

This clonotype was counted only a few times. The chain carries TRBV12-3 or TRBV12-4 and TRBJ1-1; no definite D call. V shed 3 bases and J shed 6 bases, with 11 bases lying between them. The CDR3 covers 13 residues. The CDR3 spells CASSFRGEAEAFF. The CDR3 coding sequence is TGTGCCAGCAGTTTCCGGGGAGAGGCTGAAGCTTTCTTT.

The J gene is TRBJ1-2, the V gene TRBV5-5; 7 nucleotides match TRBD1. There are 16 residues in the CDR3. CDR1 is SGHKS, CDR2 YYEKEE, per germline (reference sequence). With V trimmed by 2 bases and J by 2 bases, 9 bases remained unmatched. The CDR3 DNA is TGTGCCAGCAGCTTCGCGCGACAGGGAGCGAACTATGGCTACACCTTC. Translating it yields CASSFARQGANYGYTF. Together with reference TRBV5-5 and TRBJ1-2, the CDR3 gives the full variable domain: DAGVTQSPTHLIKTRGQQVTLRCSPISGHKSVSWYQQVLGQGPQFIFQYYEKEERGRGNFPDRFSARQFPNYSSELNVNALLLGDSALYLCASSFARQGANYGYTFGSGTRLTVV.

A few counts support this clonotype. The chain couples TRBV7-3 to TRBJ2-5; D may be TRBD2 (6 bases). The CDR3 length is 13 residues. Germline loops: CDR1 SGHTA, CDR2 FQGTGA. V lost 5 bases, J lost 5 bases, and 12 bases lay in between. DNA of the CDR3: TGTGCCAGCAGCAGGGACTTTCGGGAGACCCAGTACTTC. It encodes CASSRDFRETQYF.

The V gene is TRBV20-1, the J gene TRBJ2-5; maybe TRBD1 (5 bases). Germline CDR1 and CDR2: DFQATT and SNEGSKA (reference sequence). V was clipped by 6 bases and J by 5 bases, with 16 bases between them. The CDR3 consists of 13 residues. The CDR3 region has the DNA TGCAGTGCGGACATCCCGCACCGGGAGACCCAGTACTTC. It specifies CSADIPHRETQYF.

V usage is TRBV9 and J usage is TRBJ1-1, with D hard to call. CDR1 and CDR2 (germline): SGDLS, YYNGEE. CDR3 length: 13 amino acids. With 0 bases removed from V and 3 bases from J, the gap between germline ends came to 6 bases. CDR3 coding DNA: TGTGCCAGCAGCGTAGGCTTGGACACTGAAGCTTTCTTT. The encoded protein is CASSVGLDTEAFF.

The chain is built from TRBV30 and TRBJ2-3, with D possibly matching TRBD1 (6 bases). Trimming cost V 0 bases and J 1 base, with 11 bases left between them. Germline values: CDR1 GTSNPN, CDR2 SVGIG (reference sequence). The CDR3 has 15 residues. CDR3 coding DNA: TGTGCCTGGAGTGTAGGGGCAGGGGGCACAGATACGCAGTATTTT. This gives the protein CAWSVGAGGTDTQYF.

This clonotype turned up a few times. The J gene is TRBJ1-3, the V gene TRBV5-1; D is uncertain. CDR1 is SGHRS and CDR2 is YFSETQ in the germline V gene. The CDR3 totals 15 residues. V lost 0 bases to trimming and J lost 3 bases, with 10 bases between them. CDR3 sequence (DNA): TGCGCCAGCAGCTTGGCCCGGGGTGGTGGAAACACCATATATTTT. Translated, it gives CASSLARGGGNTIYF.

This clonotype was detected only a few times. The chain employs TRBV12-3 or TRBV12-4 and TRBJ2-3; 7 nucleotides align to TRBD1. The junction had 3 bases not matched to a gene; V was cut back by 7 bases and J by 5 bases. The CDR3 contains 12 residues. The CDR3 is CASNQGVDTQYF. In DNA, the CDR3 is TGTGCCAGCAATCAGGGGGTAGATACGCAGTATTTT.

The chain carries TRBV19 and TRBJ2-1, with 7 bases that match TRBD1. Germline CDR1 LNHDA, CDR2 SQIVND (reference sequence). J was trimmed by 6 bases and V by 5 bases; bases with no gene match: 7. This CDR3 is built from 14 residues. CDR3 protein: CASSAAGGFNEQFF. The CDR3 DNA follows: TGTGCCAGTAGTGCGGCAGGGGGATTCAATGAGCAGTTCTTC.

In this sample, this clonotype turned up a few times. The chain links TRBV7-8 to TRBJ1-5; possibly TRBD1 for D (5 bases). V lost 3 bases and J lost 2, with 14 bases in between. CDR3 length: 16 residues. CDR1 and CDR2 (germline): SGHVS, FQNEAQ. CDR3 coding DNA: TGTGCCAGCAGCTTGGTCGGGGGTTTCGGCAATCAGCCCCAGCATTTT. As protein: CASSLVGGFGNQPQHF. Full variable domain (outside the CDR3, taken from reference TRBV7-8 and TRBJ1-5): GAGVSQSPRYKVAKRGQDVALRCDPISGHVSLFWYQQALGQGPEFLTYFQNEAQLDKSGLPSDRFFAERPEGSVSTLKIQRTQQEDSAVYLCASSLVGGFGNQPQHFGDGTRLSIL.

The chain links TRBV20-1 to TRBJ2-2; no clear D gene. This CDR3 contains 14 residues. Per the germline V gene, CDR1 is DFQATT and CDR2 is SNEGSKA (reference sequence). The V end was cut by 3 bases, the J end by 0 bases, with 8 bases between. CDR3 nucleotide sequence: TGCAGTGCTAGTCGTTTGGCGAACACCGGGGAGCTGTTTTTT. The encoded protein is CSASRLANTGELFF.

V gene TRBV3-1 combines with J gene TRBJ1-6; TRBD1 might be the D (6 bases). The CDR3 is 16 amino acids. The V gene's germline CDR1 is LGHDT and CDR2 YNNKEL (reference sequence). V lost 1 base and J lost 7, with 14 bases in between. CDR3 protein: CASSQGSTGSNSPLHF. The CDR3, as DNA: TGTGCCAGCAGCCAAGGAAGCACAGGGAGCAATTCACCCCTCCACTTT.

Worth noting for this clonotype: The junction differs from germline at one of its ends, possibly a read error. The chain joins TRBV6-5 to TRBJ2-1, with TRBD1 identical over 7 bases. Germline CDR1 reads MNHEY; CDR2 reads SVGAGI. This CDR3 comprises 15 residues. The CDR3: CASSDSGTVRSRQFF. CDR3 in DNA: TGTGCCAGCAGTGACTCCGGGACAGTGCGTTCGCGGCAGTTCTTC.

The genes are TRBV5-6 and TRBJ2-3; the D gene is possibly TRBD1 (6 bases). In germline, CDR1 is SGHDT, CDR2 YYEEEE. This CDR3 is 16 amino acids long. Trimming took 3 bases from V and 6 from J, leaving 20 bases between them. The CDR3 coding sequence is TGTGCCAGCAGCTCCGTTGGGGGCTCGGCTTTGGATACGCAGTATTTT. It is translated as CASSSVGGSALDTQYF.